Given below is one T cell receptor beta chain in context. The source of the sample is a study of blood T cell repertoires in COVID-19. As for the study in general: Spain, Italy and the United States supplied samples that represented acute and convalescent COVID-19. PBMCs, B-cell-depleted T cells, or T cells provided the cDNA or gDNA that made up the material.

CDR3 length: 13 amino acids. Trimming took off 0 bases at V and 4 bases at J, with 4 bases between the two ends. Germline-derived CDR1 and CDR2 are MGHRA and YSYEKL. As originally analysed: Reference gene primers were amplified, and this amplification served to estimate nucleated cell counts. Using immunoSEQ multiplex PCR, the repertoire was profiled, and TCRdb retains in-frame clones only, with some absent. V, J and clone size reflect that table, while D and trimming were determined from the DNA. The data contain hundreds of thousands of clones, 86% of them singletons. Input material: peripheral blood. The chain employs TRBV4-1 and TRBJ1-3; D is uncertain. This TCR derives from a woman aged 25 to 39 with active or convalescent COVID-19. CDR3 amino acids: CASSQDAGNTIYF. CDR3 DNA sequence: TGCGCCAGCAGCCAAGATGCGGGAAACACCATATATTTT.